A selection of T cell receptor beta chains follows, all from one sample in a study of blood T cells in healthy people across ages. In TCRdb, the 5' RACE reads were re-called with MiXCR into one record per CDR3 protein. The sample gives nearly 800,000 distinct CDR3 sequences, more than 50% of which show up once; roughly 24% is in the top ten. Sequencing was performed on blood. The origin of the receptors is a middle-aged man in good health. The CDR3 runs from the conserved cysteine through the conserved F or W. The D gene is left open where the match is weak. A clone size is listed for some rows: how often the clone was seen (once, few, many), or a class if it is expanded.

d_call: TRBD2; clone_size: .; j_call: TRBJ2-5; v_call: TRBV7-2; cdr3_length: 15; cdr3_aa: CASSWTSGGQETQYF; cdr3_nt: TGTGCCAGCAGTTGGACTAGCGGGGGCCAAGAGACCCAGTACTTC
d_call: .; clone_size: .; j_call: TRBJ1-4; v_call: TRBV2; cdr3_length: 17; cdr3_aa: CASSEFGPRGAEEKLFF; cdr3_nt: TGTGCCAGCAGTGAATTTGGCCCGAGGGGGGCGGAGGAAAAACTGTTTTTT
d_call: TRBD2; clone_size: few; j_call: TRBJ2-5; v_call: TRBV12-3/TRBV12-4; cdr3_length: 16; cdr3_aa: CASSSWVAGDQETQYF; cdr3_nt: TGTGCCAGCAGTTCGTGGGTAGCGGGGGATCAAGAGACCCAGTACTTC
d_call: .; clone_size: .; j_call: TRBJ2-3; v_call: TRBV5-1; cdr3_length: 15; cdr3_aa: CASSQESRRADTQYF; cdr3_nt: TGCGCCAGCAGCCAAGAGTCCCGCAGGGCTGATACGCAGTATTTT
d_call: TRBD1; clone_size: .; j_call: TRBJ2-7; v_call: TRBV20-1; cdr3_length: 14; cdr3_aa: CSLLPGTGGDEQYF; cdr3_nt: TGCAGTTTATTGCCGGGGACAGGGGGTGACGAGCAGTACTTC
d_call: .; clone_size: .; j_call: TRBJ2-3; v_call: TRBV25-1; cdr3_length: 16; cdr3_aa: CASSFGRSSSTDTQYF; cdr3_nt: TGTGCCAGCAGTTTTGGACGGAGCAGTAGCACAGATACGCAGTATTTT
d_call: TRBD2; clone_size: .; j_call: TRBJ2-3; v_call: TRBV20-1; cdr3_length: 16; cdr3_aa: CSARPTSGSGTDTQYF; cdr3_nt: TGCAGTGCTAGGCCCACTAGCGGCTCAGGCACAGATACGCAGTATTTT
d_call: .; clone_size: few; j_call: TRBJ2-5; v_call: TRBV20-1; cdr3_length: 13; cdr3_aa: CSARLSGIETQYF; cdr3_nt: TGCAGTGCTAGACTTTCAGGGATTGAGACCCAGTACTTC
d_call: .; clone_size: few; j_call: TRBJ2-7; v_call: TRBV7-2; cdr3_length: 14; cdr3_aa: CASSLGAGEYEQYF; cdr3_nt: TGTGCCAGCAGCTTAGGGGCAGGGGAGTACGAGCAGTACTTC
d_call: .; clone_size: .; j_call: TRBJ2-1; v_call: TRBV20-1; cdr3_length: 12; cdr3_aa: CSAQGTLNEQFF; cdr3_nt: TGCAGTGCCCAAGGGACTCTCAATGAGCAGTTCTTC
d_call: .; clone_size: .; j_call: TRBJ1-1; v_call: TRBV2; cdr3_length: 12; cdr3_aa: CASSQGLIEAFF; cdr3_nt: TGTGCCAGCAGCCAGGGACTCATTGAAGCTTTCTTT
d_call: .; clone_size: .; j_call: TRBJ2-1; v_call: TRBV7-2; cdr3_length: 12; cdr3_aa: CASSPALYEQFF; cdr3_nt: TGTGCCAGCAGCCCGGCCTTGTATGAGCAGTTCTTC
d_call: TRBD1; clone_size: .; j_call: TRBJ1-5; v_call: TRBV27; cdr3_length: 16; cdr3_aa: CATRNQDRGSNQPQHF; cdr3_nt: TGTGCCACCCGAAACCAGGACAGGGGAAGCAATCAGCCCCAGCATTTT
d_call: .; clone_size: .; j_call: TRBJ2-5; v_call: TRBV5-1; cdr3_length: 14; cdr3_aa: CASSFPGDQETQYF; cdr3_nt: TGCGCCAGCAGCTTTCCGGGGGACCAAGAGACCCAGTACTTC
d_call: .; clone_size: few; j_call: TRBJ2-7; v_call: TRBV28; cdr3_length: 15; cdr3_aa: CASYIGGGTVNEQYF; cdr3_nt: TGTGCCAGCTATATCGGCGGGGGGACAGTTAACGAGCAGTACTTC
d_call: .; clone_size: .; j_call: TRBJ2-3; v_call: TRBV7-2; cdr3_length: 14; cdr3_aa: CASSPAIEGDTQYF; cdr3_nt: TGTGCCAGCAGCCCGGCGATTGAGGGGGATACGCAGTATTTT
d_call: TRBD1; clone_size: once; j_call: TRBJ2-3; v_call: TRBV20-1; cdr3_length: 15; cdr3_aa: CSARAGTGYTDTQYF; cdr3_nt: TGCAGTGCTAGAGCCGGGACAGGTTACACAGATACGCAGTATTTT
d_call: .; clone_size: .; j_call: TRBJ2-3; v_call: TRBV7-7; cdr3_length: 13; cdr3_aa: CASSVGTADTQYF; cdr3_nt: TGTGCTAGCAGCGTAGGGACCGCAGATACGCAGTATTTT
d_call: TRBD1; clone_size: .; j_call: TRBJ2-1; v_call: TRBV7-9; cdr3_length: 17; cdr3_aa: CASSLTLDREGYNEQFF; cdr3_nt: TGTGCCAGCAGCTTAACCCTGGACAGGGAAGGGTACAATGAGCAGTTCTTC
d_call: TRBD1; clone_size: .; j_call: TRBJ2-5; v_call: TRBV24-1; cdr3_length: 13; cdr3_aa: CVTSDWAGGEQYF; cdr3_nt: TGTGTCACCAGTGATTGGGCAGGGGGAGAGCAGTACTTC
d_call: .; clone_size: .; j_call: TRBJ2-1; v_call: TRBV29-1; cdr3_length: 14; cdr3_aa: CSVRGNRAINEQFF; cdr3_nt: TGCAGCGTTAGGGGGAATCGAGCAATCAATGAGCAGTTCTTC
d_call: .; clone_size: .; j_call: TRBJ1-4; v_call: TRBV7-2; cdr3_length: 16; cdr3_aa: CASSLESGGAGEKLFF; cdr3_nt: TGTGCCAGCAGCTTAGAGTCGGGGGGCGCCGGTGAAAAACTGTTTTTT
d_call: .; clone_size: .; j_call: TRBJ1-6; v_call: TRBV5-5; cdr3_length: 14; cdr3_aa: CASSLYRNNSPLHF; cdr3_nt: TGTGCCAGCAGCTTGTACAGAAATAATTCACCCCTCCACTTT
d_call: .; clone_size: few; j_call: TRBJ1-5; v_call: TRBV7-9; cdr3_length: 16; cdr3_aa: CASSSTGLIDNQPQHF; cdr3_nt: TGTGCCAGCAGCTCAACAGGGCTAATTGACAATCAGCCCCAGCATTTT
d_call: .; clone_size: once; j_call: TRBJ2-5; v_call: TRBV7-9; cdr3_length: 14; cdr3_aa: CASSLDRREETQYF; cdr3_nt: TGTGCCAGCAGCTTGGACAGGAGGGAGGAGACCCAGTACTTC
d_call: .; clone_size: .; j_call: TRBJ2-7; v_call: TRBV5-1; cdr3_length: 14; cdr3_aa: CASSLDRTSNGQYF; cdr3_nt: TGCGCCAGCAGCTTGGACAGGACTTCTAACGGGCAGTACTTC
d_call: TRBD2; clone_size: once; j_call: TRBJ2-3; v_call: TRBV4-1; cdr3_length: 17; cdr3_aa: CASSPSGAGGSEDTQYF; cdr3_nt: TGCGCCAGCAGCCCAAGTGGGGCGGGAGGTAGTGAAGATACGCAGTATTTT
d_call: TRBD2; clone_size: few; j_call: TRBJ2-1; v_call: TRBV4-2; cdr3_length: 14; cdr3_aa: CASSPGGPYNEQFF; cdr3_nt: TGTGCCAGCAGCCCGGGGGGGCCGTACAATGAGCAGTTCTTC
d_call: TRBD2; clone_size: .; j_call: TRBJ2-5; v_call: TRBV5-1; cdr3_length: 16; cdr3_aa: CASSLESSGGAKTQYF; cdr3_nt: TGCGCCAGCAGCTTGGAATCTAGCGGGGGGGCGAAGACCCAGTACTTC
d_call: .; clone_size: .; j_call: TRBJ2-3; v_call: TRBV20-1; cdr3_length: 12; cdr3_aa: CSALRPADTQYF; cdr3_nt: TGCAGTGCCCTTCGTCCGGCAGATACGCAGTATTTT
d_call: .; clone_size: many; j_call: TRBJ2-2; v_call: TRBV20-1; cdr3_length: 16; cdr3_aa: CSARGVWGGETGELFF; cdr3_nt: TGCAGTGCTAGAGGAGTTTGGGGTGGCGAAACCGGGGAGCTGTTTTTT
d_call: TRBD2; clone_size: .; j_call: TRBJ2-4; v_call: TRBV20-1; cdr3_length: 18; cdr3_aa: CSARSGLAGGPAKNIQYF; cdr3_nt: TGCAGTGCTAGATCCGGACTAGCGGGAGGGCCGGCCAAAAACATTCAGTACTTC
d_call: .; clone_size: .; j_call: TRBJ1-2; v_call: TRBV20-1; cdr3_length: 12; cdr3_aa: CSARDRQAGYTF; cdr3_nt: TGCAGTGCTAGAGATCGACAGGCAGGCTACACCTTC
d_call: .; clone_size: few; j_call: TRBJ2-7; v_call: TRBV20-1; cdr3_length: 13; cdr3_aa: CSARDFSGYEQYF; cdr3_nt: TGCAGTGCTAGAGATTTCAGCGGGTACGAGCAGTACTTC
d_call: TRBD2; clone_size: once; j_call: TRBJ2-1; v_call: TRBV6-2/TRBV6-3; cdr3_length: 16; cdr3_aa: CASSSIAGRRYIEQFF; cdr3_nt: TGTGCCAGCAGTAGTATAGCGGGACGACGGTACATTGAGCAGTTCTTC
d_call: TRBD1; clone_size: few; j_call: TRBJ1-2; v_call: TRBV9; cdr3_length: 16; cdr3_aa: CASSPTGGLTNYGYTF; cdr3_nt: TGTGCCAGCAGTCCGACAGGGGGCTTGACTAACTATGGCTACACCTTC
d_call: .; clone_size: .; j_call: TRBJ2-1; v_call: TRBV20-1; cdr3_length: 15; cdr3_aa: CSARAFASADNEQFF; cdr3_nt: TGCAGTGCTAGAGCCTTTGCTAGCGCCGACAATGAGCAGTTCTTC
d_call: TRBD1; clone_size: .; j_call: TRBJ1-1; v_call: TRBV28; cdr3_length: 13; cdr3_aa: CASLTGGNTEAFF; cdr3_nt: TGTGCCAGTCTGACAGGGGGGAACACTGAAGCTTTCTTT
d_call: TRBD2; clone_size: .; j_call: TRBJ2-7; v_call: TRBV20-1; cdr3_length: 17; cdr3_aa: CSARDGRAGGVGYEQYF; cdr3_nt: TGCAGTGCTAGAGACGGTCGAGCGGGGGGGGTGGGCTACGAGCAGTACTTC
d_call: TRBD1; clone_size: many; j_call: TRBJ1-1; v_call: TRBV5-1; cdr3_length: 14; cdr3_aa: CASSFKGQSTEAFF; cdr3_nt: TGCGCCAGCAGCTTTAAGGGACAGAGCACTGAAGCTTTCTTT
d_call: .; clone_size: .; j_call: TRBJ1-1; v_call: TRBV3-1; cdr3_length: 14; cdr3_aa: CASSPGPGGTEAFF; cdr3_nt: TGTGCCAGCAGCCCGGGACCTGGGGGCACTGAAGCTTTCTTT
d_call: .; clone_size: .; j_call: TRBJ2-7; v_call: TRBV7-6; cdr3_length: 17; cdr3_aa: CASSSQAVLFSYNEQYF; cdr3_nt: TGTGCCAGCAGCTCCCAGGCGGTGTTATTCTCCTACAATGAGCAGTACTTC
d_call: .; clone_size: .; j_call: TRBJ1-1; v_call: TRBV30; cdr3_length: 14; cdr3_aa: CAWSRTVLNTEAFF; cdr3_nt: TGTGCCTGGAGTAGGACAGTACTGAACACTGAAGCTTTCTTT
d_call: .; clone_size: .; j_call: TRBJ1-5; v_call: TRBV28; cdr3_length: 16; cdr3_aa: CACSRGGRDSNQPQHF; cdr3_nt: TGTGCCTGCTCCCGGGGGGGCCGCGATAGCAATCAGCCCCAGCATTTT
d_call: .; clone_size: .; j_call: TRBJ2-7; v_call: TRBV25-1; cdr3_length: 12; cdr3_aa: CASPPPGYEQYF; cdr3_nt: TGTGCCAGCCCACCCCCAGGGTACGAGCAGTACTTC
d_call: TRBD1; clone_size: .; j_call: TRBJ1-5; v_call: TRBV10-2; cdr3_length: 17; cdr3_aa: CASSARTGPNSNQPQHF; cdr3_nt: TGCGCCAGCAGTGCCCGGACAGGGCCTAATAGCAATCAGCCCCAGCATTTT
d_call: .; clone_size: .; j_call: TRBJ1-4; v_call: TRBV29-1; cdr3_length: 14; cdr3_aa: CGVRQDPTNEKLFF; cdr3_nt: TGCGGCGTTCGACAGGATCCAACTAATGAAAAACTGTTTTTT
d_call: .; clone_size: .; j_call: TRBJ2-2; v_call: TRBV24-1; cdr3_length: 16; cdr3_aa: CATSDRTSLNTGELFF; cdr3_nt: TGTGCCACCAGTGATAGGACAAGTTTGAACACCGGGGAGCTGTTTTTT
d_call: TRBD2; clone_size: .; j_call: TRBJ2-3; v_call: TRBV6-2/TRBV6-3; cdr3_length: 12; cdr3_aa: CASSPWTSTQYF; cdr3_nt: TGTGCCAGCAGCCCTTGGACTAGCACGCAGTATTTT
d_call: TRBD1; clone_size: .; j_call: TRBJ2-7; v_call: TRBV11-2; cdr3_length: 13; cdr3_aa: CASSPGQGREQYF; cdr3_nt: TGTGCCAGCAGCCCAGGACAGGGGCGGGAGCAGTACTTC
d_call: TRBD1; clone_size: .; j_call: TRBJ2-4; v_call: TRBV5-6; cdr3_length: 14; cdr3_aa: CASSFGRGKNIQYF; cdr3_nt: TGTGCCAGCAGCTTCGGCAGGGGGAAAAACATTCAGTACTTC
d_call: TRBD1; clone_size: .; j_call: TRBJ2-7; v_call: TRBV20-1; cdr3_length: 14; cdr3_aa: CSARDLQGDYEQYF; cdr3_nt: TGCAGTGCTAGAGATTTACAGGGGGACTACGAGCAGTACTTC
d_call: .; clone_size: .; j_call: TRBJ1-2; v_call: TRBV25-1; cdr3_length: 12; cdr3_aa: CASRDWSYGYTF; cdr3_nt: TGTGCCAGCAGGGATTGGAGCTATGGCTACACCTTC
d_call: .; clone_size: .; j_call: TRBJ2-1; v_call: TRBV12-3/TRBV12-4; cdr3_length: 15; cdr3_aa: CASSSIFEAYNEQFF; cdr3_nt: TGTGCCAGCAGTTCGATTTTCGAGGCCTACAATGAGCAGTTCTTC
d_call: .; clone_size: .; j_call: TRBJ2-1; v_call: TRBV27; cdr3_length: 13; cdr3_aa: CASTGELSNEQFF; cdr3_nt: TGTGCCAGCACGGGAGAGCTATCCAATGAGCAGTTCTTC
d_call: TRBD1; clone_size: .; j_call: TRBJ2-7; v_call: TRBV5-1; cdr3_length: 15; cdr3_aa: CASSVGQGAPYEQYF; cdr3_nt: TGCGCCAGCAGCGTCGGACAGGGGGCCCCTTACGAGCAGTACTTC